One sample yielded the 26 T cell receptor beta chains listed below, sequenced in a study of shared clonotypes between healthy human individuals. The table came from immunoSEQ multiplex PCR; TCRdb's copy has only in-frame clones and leaves some out. This sample yields a few million clones, of which 85% to 95% are seen a single time; around 0.15% belongs to the top ten. Sample: naive CD4+ T cells sorted from blood. Subset specified: CD45RA+ positively selected. The receptors were gathered from a man younger than 35 in good health.

V usage is TRBV18 and J usage is TRBJ2-2; D may be TRBD2 (5 bases). V gave up 3 bases and J gave up 0 bases, with 14 bases separating them. The germline V gene has CDR1 KGHSH and CDR2 LQKENI. The CDR3 totals 17 residues. The CDR3 nucleotides read TGTGCCAGCTCACCGCCGGGGATAGGGTCGAACACCGGGGAGCTGTTTTTT. Translated, it gives CASSPPGIGSNTGELFF.

The rearrangement joins TRBV7-2 to TRBJ1-5; a possible D gene is TRBD1 (5 bases). CDR3 size: 14 residues. V lost 5 bases, J lost 9 bases, and 17 bases lay in between. The germline CDR1 and CDR2 sequences are SGHTA and FQGNSA. The CDR3, as DNA: TGTGCCAGCAGCCTTGGGGGAGTCCCCGGGCCCCAGCATTTT. Translation: CASSLGGVPGPQHF.

The chain couples TRBV7-9 to TRBJ1-2; perhaps TRBD1 as D (5 bases). The CDR3 covers 15 residues. Germline-derived CDR1 and CDR2 are SEHNR and FQNEAQ (reference sequence). Trimming left V 2 bases short and J 1 base short, with 11 bases between. The CDR3 region is CASSLPDRFNYGYTF. DNA of the CDR3: TGTGCCAGCAGCTTACCAGACAGATTTAACTATGGCTACACCTTC.

V and J are TRBV7-2 and TRBJ2-1; 9 nucleotides align to TRBD2. V was clipped by 0 bases and J by 7 bases; unmatched bases: 16. Germline V gives CDR1 SGHTA, CDR2 FQGNSA. The length of the CDR3 is 19 residues. CDR3 bases: TGTGCCAGCAGCTTAGCGGCGGGAGGGCCCGCGGCAAGGAGGAATGAGCAGTTCTTC. It yields the protein CASSLAAGGPAARRNEQFF.

The chain couples TRBV6-6 to TRBJ2-7; 7 nucleotides line up with TRBD2. The CDR3 extends over 14 amino acids. The V gene's germline CDR1 is MNHNY and CDR2 SVGAGI (reference sequence). V shed 6 bases and J 0 bases; nucleotides not matched to a gene: 5. In DNA form, the CDR3 reads TGTGCCAGCAGGGGGCCGGGGGGCTCCTACGAGCAGTACTTC. This encodes CASRGPGGSYEQYF.

For this clone: In the same sample, other DNA sequences code for this CDR3. The rearrangement joins TRBV6-5 to TRBJ2-7; tentatively, D is TRBD1 (5 bases). Germline-derived CDR1 and CDR2 are MNHEY and SVGAGI. CDR3 size: 15 residues. V was cut by 0 bases and J by 2 bases, with 11 bases left in between. The CDR3, as DNA: TGTGCCAGCAGTTACTCGTCCACAGGACCCTACGAGCAGTACTTC. Protein product: CASSYSSTGPYEQYF.

To note about this clone: The same CDR3 can be traced to other DNA sequences in this sample. The J gene is TRBJ1-3, the V gene TRBV6-5, with D unclear. The V gene lost 6 bases and the J gene lost 0 bases, with 12 bases spanning the gap. Germline loops: CDR1 MNHEY, CDR2 SVGAGI. The CDR3 sequence is 15 residues long. The CDR3 DNA reads TGTGCCAGCAGCCGTGCGGGTACCTCTGGAAACACCATATATTTT. Protein sequence: CASSRAGTSGNTIYF.

Concerning this clone itself: Different DNA sequences within this sample yield the same CDR3. The chain uses TRBV19 and TRBJ2-5, with 11 bases lining up with TRBD1. The CDR3 consists of 14 residues. Trimming removed 5 bases from V and 5 bases from J; junction bases left unmatched: 4. The germline gives CDR1 LNHDA, CDR2 SQIVND (reference sequence). The CDR3 reads CASSQDRGRETQYF. CDR3 coding DNA: TGTGCCAGTAGTCAGGACAGGGGGCGGGAGACCCAGTACTTC.

For this clone: Additional DNA sequences in this sample encode the identical CDR3. The chain couples TRBV4-3 to TRBJ2-3; 8 bases align to TRBD2. The germline V gene encodes CDR1 LGHNA and CDR2 YSLEER. The J segment lost 0 bases and the V segment lost 3 bases, leaving 5 bases of the junction unmatched. The CDR3 runs 16 residues. CDR3 nucleotide sequence: TGCGCCAGCAGCCAGGTAGCGGGACCTAGCACAGATACGCAGTATTTT. Residues: CASSQVAGPSTDTQYF.

The chain carries TRBV19 and TRBJ2-3; 10 nucleotides line up with TRBD1. In germline, CDR1 is LNHDA, CDR2 SQIVND (reference sequence). J lost 2 bases, V lost 5 bases, and 4 bases had no gene match. CDR3 length: 15 residues. The CDR3 loop is CASSPGQGYTDTQYF. In nucleotides, the CDR3 is TGTGCCAGTAGTCCGGGACAGGGGTACACAGATACGCAGTATTTT.

This clone was detected once. The J gene is TRBJ2-5, the V gene TRBV12-5; D unresolved. The V gene's germline CDR1 is LGHNT and CDR2 FRNRAP. CDR3 size: 11 residues. V was pared by 1 base and J by 5 bases, with 2 bases between. The CDR3 DNA is TGTGCTAGTGGTTTGGCCGAGACCCAGTACTTC. Its protein is CASGLAETQYF.

V usage is TRBV10-2 and J usage is TRBJ2-3; 7 nucleotides line up with TRBD1. The CDR3 consists of 14 residues. V lost 6 bases and J lost 3; bases outside the gene matches: 6. Germline V gene lookup returns CDR1 WSHSY and CDR2 SAAADI. DNA of the CDR3: TGCGCCAGCAGAGACAGGGAGAGGACAGATACGCAGTATTTT. Translating it yields CASRDRERTDTQYF.

The J gene is TRBJ1-2, the V gene TRBV30; 8 positions agree with TRBD1. The junction had 10 bases not matched to a gene; V was cut back by 3 bases and J by 1 base. The CDR3 is made up of 16 amino acids. Looked up from germline, CDR1 is GTSNPN and CDR2 is SVGIG (reference sequence). The CDR3 here is CAWRDDRGTDNYGYTF. In nucleotides, the CDR3 is TGTGCCTGGAGAGACGACAGGGGCACTGATAACTATGGCTACACCTTC.

In DNA, the CDR3 is TGTGCCAGCAGCGATTCGGGGACGGCAGATACGCAGTATTTT. Translated: CASSDSGTADTQYF. The chain couples TRBV5-6 to TRBJ2-3; D possibly uses TRBD1 or TRBD2 (5 bases each). Germline lookup yields CDR1 SGHDT and CDR2 YYEEEE. Between the trimmed V and J ends, which lost 4 bases and 4 bases, there was a span of 13 bases. The CDR3 is 14 amino acids.

The rearrangement links TRBV28 to TRBJ1-1; a possible D gene is TRBD1 (6 bases). This CDR3 region has 15 residues. The ends were cut back, 6 bases at V and 5 bases at J, with 19 bases in the middle. CDR1 is MDHEN and CDR2 is SYDVKM in the germline V gene. The DNA of the CDR3 is TGTGCCAGCAGCTCTGAGGGGGATCGATGGACTGAAGCTTTCTTT. This encodes CASSSEGDRWTEAFF. Filled out from reference TRBV28 and TRBJ1-1, the complete variable domain reads DVKVTQSSRYLVKRTGEKVFLECVQDMDHENMFWYRQDPGLGLRLIYFSYDVKMKEKGDIPEGYSVSREKKERFSLILESASTNQTSMYLCASSSEGDRWTEAFFGQGTRLTVV.

This clone was observed a handful of times. The V gene is TRBV6-5, the J gene TRBJ1-2; the match to TRBD1 covers 8 bases. The CDR3 consists of 15 residues. V shed 4 bases, J shed 2 bases, and the junction held 6 bases outside the gene matches. The germline V gene encodes CDR1 MNHEY and CDR2 SVGAGI. The CDR3 loop reads CASSSPTGANYGYTF. The CDR3 bases are TGTGCCAGCAGTTCCCCGACAGGGGCCAACTATGGCTACACCTTC.

J is TRBJ2-3 and V is TRBV11-3, with TRBD2 as a possible D gene (7 bases). V lost 4 bases and J lost 0, with 14 bases in between. Germline V lookup: CDR1 SGHNT, CDR2 YENEEA. The CDR3 contains 16 residues. This chain's CDR3 is CASSSGGRASTDTQYF. The DNA of the CDR3 is TGTGCCAGCAGCTCCGGGGGGCGCGCTAGCACAGATACGCAGTATTTT.

On this clone itself: In the same sample, other DNA sequences code for this CDR3. The J gene is TRBJ1-2, the V gene TRBV7-2, with 7 bases fitting TRBD1. The CDR3 sequence is 15 residues long. J gave up 1 base and V 1 base, and 3 bases lay outside the gene matches. Per the germline V gene, CDR1 is SGHTA and CDR2 is FQGNSA. CDR3 sequence reads: CASSLVSGGNYGYTF. In DNA, the CDR3 is TGTGCCAGCAGCTTAGTCTCAGGGGGTAACTATGGCTACACCTTC.

This clone showed up just once. This sequence joins TRBV5-6 and TRBJ2-3, with D uncertain. V lost 0 bases to trimming and J lost 2 bases, with 7 bases between them. The CDR3 extends over 14 amino acids. The germline CDR1 and CDR2 sequences are SGHDT and YYEEEE. The CDR3 protein is CASSLGDPTDTQYF. CDR3 nucleotide sequence: TGTGCCAGCAGCTTGGGAGATCCCACAGATACGCAGTATTTT.

V and J are TRBV6-6 and TRBJ1-4; 8 bases agree with TRBD1. The CDR3 is 16 residues long. CDR1 MNHNY and CDR2 SVGAGI come from the germline V gene (reference sequence). The V gene end was trimmed by 5 bases and the J gene end by 3 bases; junction bases not matched to a gene: 8. The CDR3 sequence is CASSNSGQGSNEKLFF. The CDR3 nucleotides read TGTGCCAGCAGTAATTCCGGACAGGGTTCTAATGAAAAACTGTTTTTT.

Worth noting for this clone: Different DNA sequences within this sample yield the same CDR3. The gene calls are TRBV5-1 and TRBJ2-7; 9 bases agree with TRBD1. CDR3 length equals 14 residues. The germline CDR1 and CDR2 sequences are SGHRS and YFSETQ. V trimming: 4 bases; J trimming: 4 bases; junction bases outside the gene matches: 6. The CDR3 DNA reads TGCGCCAGCAGCCCAGACAGGGGGGGTTACGAGCAGTACTTC. Encoded protein: CASSPDRGGYEQYF.

Remarks on this clone: Other DNA sequences within the sample encode an identical CDR3. The chain recombines TRBV29-1 with TRBJ1-1; D gene ambiguous. The CDR3 consists of 13 residues. From germline, CDR1 is SQVTM and CDR2 ANQGSEA. V was pared by 4 bases and J by 0 bases, with 9 bases between. The CDR3 DNA reads TGCAGCGTTGTTCGGGTCCTGAACACTGAAGCTTTCTTT. Translated: CSVVRVLNTEAFF.

This chain joins TRBV6-7 and TRBJ2-7, with a tentative D call TRBD2 (7 bases). TRBV6-7 is given ORF status, its function remaining uncertain. CDR3 length: 16 residues. Trimming stripped 1 base from V and 5 bases from J, with 18 bases between. The CDR3 DNA reads as TGTGCCAGCAGTTACTTAAGGGGGGGGTTTCAGAACGAGCAGTACTTC. Its translation: CASSYLRGGFQNEQYF.

V is TRBV20-1 and J is TRBJ2-2; D remains unclear. CDR3 length: 10 residues. Trimming removed 6 bases from V and 5 bases from J, with 4 bases in between. The germline V gene has CDR1 DFQATT and CDR2 SNEGSKA (reference sequence). The CDR3 region has the DNA TGCAGTGCAGGAACCGGGGAGCTGTTTTTT. This translates into CSAGTGELFF.

A single count supports this clone. V is TRBV27 and J is TRBJ2-1; 7 nucleotides line up with TRBD2. Trimming at V came to 7 bases and at J to 10 bases, leaving 13 bases not matched to a gene. Germline CDR1 and CDR2: MNHEY and SMNVEV (reference sequence). There are 14 residues in the CDR3. The CDR3, as DNA: TGTGCCAGCACCACTGCCGCGGGGGTGAAGGAGCAGTTCTTC. Translated, it gives CASTTAAGVKEQFF.

The chain joins TRBV6-4 to TRBJ2-5; perhaps TRBD1 as D (5 bases). There are 16 residues in the CDR3. Germline loops: CDR1 MRHNA, CDR2 SNTAGT. Trimming pared 1 base from V and 1 base from J, leaving 13 bases between. CDR3 amino acids: CASSDFGTGPQETQYF. The CDR3 nucleotides read TGTGCCAGCAGTGACTTCGGTACAGGTCCCCAAGAGACCCAGTACTTC.